This passage covers 15 T cell receptor beta chains from one sample sequenced in a study of T cells after yellow fever vaccination. TCRdb redid the calling of the 5' RACE reads with MiXCR, one entry per CDR3 protein. The sample records 450,000 to 550,000 distinct CDR3 sequences, about 19% being singletons. The source material was PBMCs, sampled 15 days after the yellow fever booster vaccination. These receptors were collected from a man under 40 who received the YFV17D yellow fever vaccine.

This clonotype was seen a handful of times. V gene TRBV6-2 or TRBV6-3 combines with J gene TRBJ2-7; D unresolved. The CDR3 runs to 12 residues. Trimming left V 8 bases short and J 1 base short, with 9 bases between. CDR1 is MNHEY and CDR2 is SVGEGT in the germline V gene. The CDR3 sequence is CASLSSSYEQYF. CDR3 DNA sequence: TGTGCCAGCCTTAGCAGTTCCTACGAGCAGTACTTC.

This clonotype was picked up a small number of times. The rearrangement uses TRBV7-2 and TRBJ2-5; 7 nucleotides line up with TRBD1. J gave up 5 bases and V 3 bases, and 9 bases lay outside the gene matches. Germline assignment: CDR1 SGHTA and CDR2 FQGNSA. The CDR3 contains 15 residues. CDR3: CASSFRQGRQETQYF. In DNA, the CDR3 is TGTGCCAGCAGCTTTCGACAGGGCCGGCAGGAGACCCAGTACTTC.

This clonotype has only a few counts. This sequence joins TRBV18 and TRBJ2-7, with no clear D. CDR1 KGHSH and CDR2 LQKENI come from the germline V gene. This CDR3 is built from 13 residues. V lost 5 bases, J lost 0 bases, and 8 bases lay in between. The CDR3 reads CASSEDRSYEQYF. DNA for the CDR3: TGTGCCAGCTCAGAGGACCGCTCCTACGAGCAGTACTTC.

The chain recombines TRBV18 with TRBJ1-6; D not resolved. This CDR3 is 13 amino acids long. Germline lookup yields CDR1 KGHSH and CDR2 LQKENI. V was pared by 5 bases and J by 7 bases, with 9 bases between. The CDR3 DNA is TGTGCCAGCTCAGGGTCCGGGAATTCACCCCTCCACTTT. Translated: CASSGSGNSPLHF. Complete variable domain (other parts from reference TRBV18 and TRBJ1-6): NAGVMQNPRHLVRRRGQEARLRCSPMKGHSHVYWYRQLPEEGLKFMVYLQKENIIDESGMPKERFSAEFPKEGPSILRIQQVVRGDSAAYFCASSGSGNSPLHFGNGTRLTVT.

CDR3 residues: CASSPRRSLSGPGEKLFF. The CDR3 coding sequence is TGTGCCAGCAGTCCGCGGCGCTCTCTATCGGGGCCGGGGGAAAAACTGTTTTTT. The chain joins TRBV6-2 or TRBV6-3 to TRBJ1-4, with a possible D match to TRBD1 (5 bases). Germline CDR1 and CDR2: MNHEY and SVGEGT. The ends were cut back, 5 bases at V and 8 bases at J, with 27 bases in the middle. The CDR3 totals 18 residues.

This chain uses TRBV20-1 with TRBJ2-2; tentative D call: TRBD1 (7 bases). Germline values: CDR1 DFQATT, CDR2 SNEGSKA (reference sequence). The CDR3 has 15 amino acids. The V end lost 2 bases, the J end lost 2 bases, and 12 bases lay between the germline ends. DNA of the CDR3: TGCAGTGCTAGAAGACAGGGAGGTAACACCGGGGAGCTGTTTTTT. This encodes CSARRQGGNTGELFF.

The genes are TRBV10-3 and TRBJ2-7; 12 nucleotides line up with TRBD1. Germline V gene data show CDR1 as ENHRY and CDR2 as SYGVKD. The trim removed 5 bases at V and 3 bases at J, leaving 5 bases unmatched. This CDR3 has 15 residues. CDR3 residues: CAISKGTGGDYEQYF. CDR3 nucleotide sequence: TGTGCCATCAGTAAGGGGACAGGGGGCGACTACGAGCAGTACTTC.

This clonotype was found a few times. The chain joins TRBV15 to TRBJ2-7; D unclear. The CDR3 has 14 amino acids. V dropped 0 bases and J dropped 2 bases, with 8 bases sitting between them. Germline values: CDR1 LNHNV, CDR2 YYDKDF (reference sequence). The CDR3 loop is CATSRDARTYEQYF. CDR3 nucleotides: TGTGCCACCAGCAGAGATGCTAGAACCTACGAGCAGTACTTC.

This chain joins TRBV3-1 and TRBJ2-3; D may be TRBD2 (6 bases). Per the germline V gene, CDR1 is LGHDT and CDR2 is YNNKEL (reference sequence). The CDR3 extends over 15 amino acids. V gave up 4 bases and J gave up 4 bases, with 15 bases separating them. CDR3 DNA sequence: TGTGCCAGCAGCCCAACCCGGGCTAGCGCAGATACGCAGTATTTT. Protein product: CASSPTRASADTQYF.

The chain joins TRBV10-2 to TRBJ2-7, with a tentative D call TRBD2 (5 bases). The V end was cut by 2 bases, the J end by 6 bases, with 17 bases between. The CDR3 length is 15 residues. In germline, CDR1 is WSHSY, CDR2 SAAADI. CDR3 residues: CASSESSEFGGEQYF. The CDR3 DNA is TGCGCCAGCAGTGAGAGTAGCGAGTTCGGTGGCGAGCAGTACTTC.

The chain is built from TRBV20-1 and TRBJ1-6, with 7 bases matching TRBD1. Germline lookup yields CDR1 DFQATT and CDR2 SNEGSKA (reference sequence). V lost 3 bases and J lost 10; bases outside the gene matches: 9. The CDR3 has 14 amino acids. The CDR3 sequence is CSARVAGGDSPLHF. In DNA form, the CDR3 reads TGCAGTGCTAGGGTTGCAGGGGGAGACTCACCCCTCCACTTT.

The gene calls are TRBV2 and TRBJ2-1; the match to TRBD2 covers 11 bases. Per the germline V gene, CDR1 is SNHLY and CDR2 is FYNNEI. The CDR3 consists of 15 residues. With V trimmed by 6 bases and J by 8 bases, 9 bases remained unmatched. CDR3 loop: CASRGGTSGGDEQFF. CDR3 nucleotides: TGTGCCAGCAGGGGGGGGACTAGCGGAGGTGATGAGCAGTTCTTC.

This clonotype has a handful of counts. The J gene is TRBJ2-5, the V gene TRBV18, with TRBD1 as a possible D gene (6 bases). This CDR3 region has 15 residues. The ends were cut back, 3 bases at V and 5 bases at J, with 16 bases in the middle. CDR1 KGHSH and CDR2 LQKENI come from the germline V gene. The CDR3 region is CASSPQQGYEETQYF. CDR3 DNA sequence: TGTGCCAGCTCACCGCAACAGGGTTACGAGGAGACCCAGTACTTC.

This clonotype showed up many times. The chain carries TRBV13 and TRBJ2-4; TRBD2 is a possible D gene (6 bases). V lost 5 bases to trimming and J lost 6 bases, with 17 bases between them. The CDR3 covers 15 residues. CDR1 is PRHDT, CDR2 FYEKMQ, per germline (reference sequence). The DNA of the CDR3 is TGTGCCAGCAGCGCGGGGCGGGACCCCCCAAACATTCAGTACTTC. It codes for CASSAGRDPPNIQYF.

This clonotype was counted only a few times. The chain recombines TRBV4-2 with TRBJ2-3, with 10 bases matching TRBD2. V lost 0 bases to trimming and J lost 14 bases; unmatched junction nucleotides: 11. Germline V CDR1 and CDR2: LGHNA, YNFKEQ. The CDR3 extends over 15 amino acids. CDR3: CASSQDLGSGRALYF. Here the CDR3 DNA reads TGTGCCAGCAGCCAAGATCTGGGGAGCGGGAGGGCCTTGTATTTT.